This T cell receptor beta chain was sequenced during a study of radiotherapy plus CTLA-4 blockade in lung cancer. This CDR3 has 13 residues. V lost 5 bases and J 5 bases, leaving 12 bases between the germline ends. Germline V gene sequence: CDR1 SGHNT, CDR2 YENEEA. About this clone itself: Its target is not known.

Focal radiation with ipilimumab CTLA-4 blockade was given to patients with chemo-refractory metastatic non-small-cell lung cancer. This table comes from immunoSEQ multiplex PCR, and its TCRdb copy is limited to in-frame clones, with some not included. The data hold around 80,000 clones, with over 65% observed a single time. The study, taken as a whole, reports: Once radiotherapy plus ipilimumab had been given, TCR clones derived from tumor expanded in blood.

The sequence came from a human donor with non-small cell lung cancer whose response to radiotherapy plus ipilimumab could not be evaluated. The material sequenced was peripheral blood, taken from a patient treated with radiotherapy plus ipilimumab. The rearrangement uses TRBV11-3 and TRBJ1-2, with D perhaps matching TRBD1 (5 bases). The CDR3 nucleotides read TGTGCCAGCAGCGATAGGGGCCCGTATGGCTACACCTTC. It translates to CASSDRGPYGYTF.